Listed below are T cell receptor beta chains from one sample, sequenced in a study of metastatic and nonmetastatic thyroid tumors. TCRdb re-clonotyped the PCR reads through MiXCR. The table has under 45,000 clones, roughly a sixth seen once. Sequenced: tumor tissue. The receptors here all came from a female donor with papillary thyroid cancer or a benign thyroid nodule (not recorded which). Some clones in this sample may be carry-over from other donors' samples. Each CDR3 is given with its conserved first and last residue. A D gene is named only where the DNA matches it firmly. Not every row has a clone size; where given, it reads once, few, many or a size class.

>16|NA|NA|TRBJ2-1|TRBV6-1
CASRGPGLPGANEQFF
TGTGCCAGCAGGGGACCTGGACTACCGGGAGCCAATGAGCAGTTCTTC
>17|TRBD2|many|TRBJ2-2|TRBV3-1
CASSQFSSGRGHGELFF
TGTGCCAGCAGCCAATTTAGTAGCGGGAGGGGTCACGGGGAGCTGTTTTTT
>14|TRBD1|few|TRBJ2-3|TRBV6-5
CASSSSTGTDTRYF
TGTGCCAGCAGTTCAAGCACCGGGACAGATACGCGGTATTTT
>15|NA|few|TRBJ1-3|TRBV6-1
CASSDLQGSGNTIYF
TGTGCCAGCAGTGATCTTCAGGGGTCCGGAAACACCATATATTTT
>15|NA|many|TRBJ1-2|TRBV5-4
CASSLFSGLFYGYTF
TGTGCCAGCAGCTTGTTTTCAGGGTTGTTTTATGGCTACACCTTC
>13|NA|many|TRBJ1-2|TRBV12-3/TRBV12-4
CASTSTGFYGYTF
TGTGCCAGCACGTCAACAGGTTTTTACGGCTACACCTTC
>18|NA|NA|TRBJ1-1|TRBV4-1
CASIPPLWRGGMNTEAFF
TGCGCCAGCATCCCCCCCCTCTGGAGGGGAGGGATGAACACTGAAGCTTTCTTT
>14|NA|many|TRBJ1-2|TRBV11-2
CASSLDLRNYGYTF
TGTGCCAGCAGCTTAGATCTACGGAACTATGGCTACACCTTC
>13|TRBD1|many|TRBJ2-1|TRBV30
CAYIGQGRNEQFF
TGTGCCTATATCGGACAGGGAAGAAATGAGCAGTTCTTC
>13|NA|few|TRBJ2-1|TRBV6-1
CASMRWAYNEQFF
TGTGCCAGCATGAGGTGGGCCTACAATGAGCAGTTCTTC
>14|NA|many|TRBJ1-1|TRBV19
CASRDGQLNTEAFF
TGTGCCAGTAGGGATGGACAGCTGAACACTGAAGCTTTCTTT
>14|NA|many|TRBJ2-7|TRBV7-6
CASSLAIQTYEQYF
TGTGCCAGCAGCTTAGCCATCCAGACCTACGAGCAGTACTTC
>12|NA|NA|TRBJ2-1|TRBV5-1
CASSLWADPLFF
TGCGCCAGCAGCTTGTGGGCGGATCCGTTGTTCTTC
>16|NA|many|TRBJ2-1|TRBV5-4
CASSLALARVGNEQFF
TGTGCCAGCAGCTTGGCCCTGGCTAGGGTGGGAAATGAGCAGTTCTTC
>12|NA|NA|TRBJ2-2|TRBV3-1
CASSQESGELFF
TGTGCCAGCAGCCAAGAGAGCGGGGAGCTGTTTTTT
>13|TRBD1|many|TRBJ2-1|TRBV5-6
CASSRTGVNEQFF
TGTGCCAGCAGCCGGACAGGGGTAAATGAGCAGTTCTTC
>14|NA|few|TRBJ2-3|TRBV6-2/TRBV6-3
CASSQSSPSDTQYF
TGTGCCAGCAGTCAATCATCCCCTTCGGATACGCAGTATTTT
>15|NA|many|TRBJ2-1|TRBV6-2/TRBV6-3
CASSLTSAGFDEQFF
TGTGCCAGCAGCCTTACGTCCGCGGGCTTCGATGAGCAGTTCTTC
>15|TRBD2|NA|TRBJ2-1|TRBV6-1
CASMPGGASYNEQFF
TGTGCCAGCATGCCCGGGGGGGCGAGCTACAATGAGCAGTTCTTC
>16|TRBD2|many|TRBJ2-1|TRBV20-1
CSASTPRGLAGGGQFF
TGCAGTGCTAGCACACCTCGGGGACTAGCGGGAGGGGGGCAGTTCTTC
>16|NA|few|TRBJ1-5|TRBV28
CASSGWTRYTTDTQHF
TGTGCCAGCAGTGGTTGGACGCGGTATACGACAGATACGCAGCATTTT
>13|NA|many|TRBJ2-3|TRBV5-1
CASSLMVTDTQYF
TGCGCCAGCAGCTTGATGGTCACAGATACGCAGTATTTT
>14|NA|NA|TRBJ1-2|TRBV20-1
CSATPPATRTGYTF
TGCAGTGCCACCCCCCCTGCCACCCGGACTGGCTACACCTTC
>13|TRBD1|medium-sized|TRBJ2-1|TRBV19
CASSVRQGYEQFF
TGTGCCAGTAGTGTGCGACAGGGGTATGAGCAGTTCTTC
>15|NA|NA|TRBJ2-7|TRBV11-2
CASSLDPGGYYEQYF
TGTGCCAGCAGCTTAGATCCCGGCGGTTACTACGAGCAGTACTTC
>15|NA|many|TRBJ2-2|TRBV15
CATSRDRSGTGELFF
TGTGCCACCAGCAGGGACCGGAGTGGGACCGGGGAGCTGTTTTTT
>13|NA|medium-sized|TRBJ1-5|TRBV2
CASSAGLNQPQHF
TGTGCCAGCAGTGCTGGTTTAAATCAGCCCCAGCATTTT
>13|NA|many|TRBJ1-5|TRBV10-1
CASSLAGTEPQHF
TGCGCCAGCAGTTTGGCAGGCACCGAGCCCCAGCATTTT